This T cell receptor beta chain was documented in a study of CD8 T cells in Susac syndrome. Study-level findings and limits: The study recognized that the number of individuals in its TCR sequencing and HLA analysis was relatively small.

After extraction with the RNeasy kit, roughly 0.45 to 1 ug of the RNA was reverse transcribed using random hexamers. TCRdb re-called the immunoSEQ multiplex PCR reads with MiXCR, one entry per CDR3 protein. Of 160,000 or so distinct CDR3 sequences detected, around 92% appear once; the ten largest clones hold approximately 0.075%. Comment on this clonotype: The antigen is undetermined.

The sequence was obtained from a human donor in good health. The sample taken for sequencing was CD4+ T cells from PBMCs.

The CDR3 nucleotides are TGTGCTAGTGGTTTGCTAGACAGCACTGAAGCTTTCTTT. The encoded protein is CASGLLDSTEAFF. This chain uses TRBV12-5 with TRBJ1-1, with a weak D call TRBD1 (5 bases). CDR1 and CDR2 from the germline V gene are LGHNT and FRNRAP. Trimming left V 2 bases short and J 4 bases short, with 8 bases between. The CDR3 has 13 amino acids. Full variable domain (rest looked up from reference TRBV12-5 and TRBJ1-1): DARVTQTPRHKVTEMGQEVTMRCQPILGHNTVFWYRQTMMQGLELLAYFRNRAPLDDSGMPKDRFSAEMPDATLATLKIQPSEPRDSAVYFCASGLLDSTEAFFGQGTRLTVV.